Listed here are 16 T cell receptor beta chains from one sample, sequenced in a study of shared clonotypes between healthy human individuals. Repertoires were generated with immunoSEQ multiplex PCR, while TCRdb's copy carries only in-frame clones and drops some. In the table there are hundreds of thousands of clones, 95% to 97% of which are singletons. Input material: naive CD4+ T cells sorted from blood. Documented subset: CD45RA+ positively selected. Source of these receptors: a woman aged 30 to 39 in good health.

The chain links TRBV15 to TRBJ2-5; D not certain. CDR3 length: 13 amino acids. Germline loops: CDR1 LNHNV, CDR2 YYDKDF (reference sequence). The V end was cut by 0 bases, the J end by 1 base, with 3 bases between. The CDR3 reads CATSRDVQETQYF. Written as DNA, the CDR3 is TGTGCCACCAGCAGAGACGTCCAAGAGACCCAGTACTTC.

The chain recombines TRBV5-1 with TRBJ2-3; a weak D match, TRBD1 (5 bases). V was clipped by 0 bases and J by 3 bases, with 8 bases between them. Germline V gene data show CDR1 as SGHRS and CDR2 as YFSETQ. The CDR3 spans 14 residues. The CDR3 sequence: CASSLVDSTDTQYF. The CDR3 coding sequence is TGCGCCAGCAGCTTGGTCGACAGTACAGATACGCAGTATTTT.

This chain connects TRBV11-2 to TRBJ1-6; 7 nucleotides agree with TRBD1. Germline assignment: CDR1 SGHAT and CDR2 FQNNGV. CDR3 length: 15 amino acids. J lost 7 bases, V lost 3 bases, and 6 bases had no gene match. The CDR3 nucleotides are TGTGCCAGCAGCTTTTCGACAGGGCTCAATTCACCCCTCCACTTT. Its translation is CASSFSTGLNSPLHF.

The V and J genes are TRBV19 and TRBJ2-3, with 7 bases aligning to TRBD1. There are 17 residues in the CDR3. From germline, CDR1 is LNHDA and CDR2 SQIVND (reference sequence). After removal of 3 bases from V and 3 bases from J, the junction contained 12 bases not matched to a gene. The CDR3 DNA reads TGTGCCAGTAGTATTAGGGGGACAGCTATGAAAACAGATACGCAGTATTTT. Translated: CASSIRGTAMKTDTQYF. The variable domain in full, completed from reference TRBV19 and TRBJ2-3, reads DGGITQSPKYLFRKEGQNVTLSCEQNLNHDAMYWYRQDPGQGLRLIYYSQIVNDFQKGDIAEGYSVSREKKESFPLTVTSAQKNPTAFYLCASSIRGTAMKTDTQYFGPGTRLTVL.

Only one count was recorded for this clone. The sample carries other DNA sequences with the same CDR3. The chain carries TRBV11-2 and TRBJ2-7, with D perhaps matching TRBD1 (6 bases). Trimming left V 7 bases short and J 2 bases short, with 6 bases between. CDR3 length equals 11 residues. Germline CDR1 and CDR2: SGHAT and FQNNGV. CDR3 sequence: CASTGAYEQYF. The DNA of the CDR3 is TGTGCCAGCACAGGGGCCTACGAGCAGTACTTC.

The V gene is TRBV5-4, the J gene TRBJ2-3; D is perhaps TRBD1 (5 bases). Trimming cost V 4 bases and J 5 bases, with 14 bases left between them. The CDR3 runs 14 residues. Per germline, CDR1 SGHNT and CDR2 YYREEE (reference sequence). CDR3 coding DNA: TGTGCCAGCAGCCCAGGGATTCGCGGAGATACGCAGTATTTT. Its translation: CASSPGIRGDTQYF.

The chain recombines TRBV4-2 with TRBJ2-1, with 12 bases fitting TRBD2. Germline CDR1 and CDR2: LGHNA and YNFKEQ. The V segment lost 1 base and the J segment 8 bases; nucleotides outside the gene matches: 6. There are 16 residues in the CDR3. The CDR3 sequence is CASSQGLAGVVDEQFF. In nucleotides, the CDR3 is TGTGCCAGCAGCCAAGGACTAGCGGGAGTTGTAGATGAGCAGTTCTTC.

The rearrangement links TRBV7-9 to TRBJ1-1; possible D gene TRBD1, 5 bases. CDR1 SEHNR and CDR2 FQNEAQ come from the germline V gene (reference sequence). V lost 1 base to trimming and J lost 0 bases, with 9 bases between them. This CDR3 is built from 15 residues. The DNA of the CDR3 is TGTGCCAGCAGCTTAGATGGGGGGGTGAACACTGAAGCTTTCTTT. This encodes CASSLDGGVNTEAFF.

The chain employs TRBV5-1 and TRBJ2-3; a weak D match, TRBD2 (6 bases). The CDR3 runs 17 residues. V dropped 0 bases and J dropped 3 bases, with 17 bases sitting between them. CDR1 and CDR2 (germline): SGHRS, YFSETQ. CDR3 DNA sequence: TGCGCCAGCAGCTTGGCCGATTCGGGAGTGGGTACAGATACGCAGTATTTT. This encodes CASSLADSGVGTDTQYF.

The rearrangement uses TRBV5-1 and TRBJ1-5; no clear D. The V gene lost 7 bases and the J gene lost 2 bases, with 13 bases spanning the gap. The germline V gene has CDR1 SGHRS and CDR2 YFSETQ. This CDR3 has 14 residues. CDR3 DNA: TGCGCCAGCTCGGTGGACGGGGGCAATCAGCCCCAGCATTTT. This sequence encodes CASSVDGGNQPQHF. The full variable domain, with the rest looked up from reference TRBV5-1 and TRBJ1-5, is KAGVTQTPRYLIKTRGQQVTLSCSPISGHRSVSWYQQTPGQGLQFLFEYFSETQRNKGNFPGRFSGRQFSNSRSEMNVSTLELGDSALYLCASSVDGGNQPQHFGDGTRLSIL.

DNA of the CDR3: TGTGCCAGCAGCTTGGTCGTTGGGAACCTACCGGATTATGGCTACACCTTC. Translation gives CASSLVVGNLPDYGYTF. V and J are TRBV4-2 and TRBJ1-2; no clear D gene. The CDR3 loop spans 17 amino acids. The germline gives CDR1 LGHNA, CDR2 YNFKEQ. V lost 5 bases, J lost 5 bases, and 24 bases lay in between.

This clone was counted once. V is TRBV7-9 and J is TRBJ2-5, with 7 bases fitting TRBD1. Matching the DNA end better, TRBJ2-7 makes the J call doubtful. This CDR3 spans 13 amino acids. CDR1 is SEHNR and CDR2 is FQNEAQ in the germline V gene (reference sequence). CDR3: CASSPTGTHEQYF. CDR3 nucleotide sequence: TGTGCCAGCAGCCCGACAGGGACCCACGAGCAGTACTTC.

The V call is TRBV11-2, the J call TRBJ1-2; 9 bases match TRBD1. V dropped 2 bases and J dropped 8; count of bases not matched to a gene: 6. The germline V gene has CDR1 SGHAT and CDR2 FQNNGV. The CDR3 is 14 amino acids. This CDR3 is CASSLLGQGDGYTF. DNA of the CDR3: TGTGCCAGCAGCTTATTGGGACAGGGTGACGGCTACACCTTC.

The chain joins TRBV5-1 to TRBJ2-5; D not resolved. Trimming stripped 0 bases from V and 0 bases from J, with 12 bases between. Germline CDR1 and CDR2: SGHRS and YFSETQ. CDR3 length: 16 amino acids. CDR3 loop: CASSLVGLRNQETQYF. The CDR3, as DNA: TGCGCCAGCAGCTTGGTGGGCTTGCGGAACCAAGAGACCCAGTACTTC.

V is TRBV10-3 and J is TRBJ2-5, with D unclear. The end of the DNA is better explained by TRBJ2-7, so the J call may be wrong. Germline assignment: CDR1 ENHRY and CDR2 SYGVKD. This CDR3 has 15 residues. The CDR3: CAISPGEVSSYEQYF. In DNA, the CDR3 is TGTGCCATCAGTCCCGGAGAGGTGAGCTCCTACGAGCAGTACTTC.

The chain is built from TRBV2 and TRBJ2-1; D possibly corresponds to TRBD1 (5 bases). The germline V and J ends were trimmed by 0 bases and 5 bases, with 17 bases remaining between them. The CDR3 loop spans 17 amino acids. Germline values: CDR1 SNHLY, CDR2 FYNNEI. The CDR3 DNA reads TGTGCCAGCAGTGAAGCGCTTCGCCGACAGCTCAACAATGAGCAGTTCTTC. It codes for CASSEALRRQLNNEQFF.